The present TCR beta chain was sequenced within a study of control samples from healthy donors and cancer patients (dated by TCRdb to about 2020). About this clone: Its antigen remains undetermined.

The protocol used for the library was the immunoSEQ multiplex PCR assay. This is the immuneACCESS table as TCRdb keeps it, with only in-frame sequences that have V and J called. A part of the clones is gone; compared with another copy, unresolved V genes explain less than half, and the rest is unexplained. This sample's table carries under 200,000 clones. The ten largest clonotypes hold about 2.2% of the sample. The CDR1 and CDR2 encoded by the germline V gene are MNHEY and SVGAGI. Trimmed from V: 5 bases; trimmed from J: 7 bases; junction bases lacking a gene match: 9. From cysteine to phenylalanine, the CDR3 is 15 amino acids long. The read is trimmed to its CDR3 DNA, 45 bases read in frame from base 1.

Material for sequencing was blood. The V and J genes are TRBV6-5 and TRBJ1-2; TRBD1 fits 11 bases in the junction. The origin of this receptor is a woman younger than 45 in good health. Read as DNA, the sequence is TGTGCCAGCAGTCGGGCGGACAGGGGGCGTGGTGGCTACACCTTC. Its protein reads: CASSRADRGRGGYTF.